The clone carrying this T cell receptor beta chain appeared many times. This CDR3 comprises 14 residues. V was clipped by 3 bases and J by 6 bases, with 15 bases between them. Germline V gene data show CDR1 as SQVTM and CDR2 as ANQGSEA. Alongside a J-beta primer mix, a sample-barcoded 5' primer served in a second PCR lasting about 7 to 12 cycles. TCRdb passed the 5' RACE reads through MiXCR, listing each CDR3 protein once. The data show roughly 1.4 million distinct CDR3 sequences, 59% seen once. Every participating donor contributed approximately 10 milliliters of peripheral blood through a draw. This record belongs to a study of blood T cells in healthy people across ages.

The chain links TRBV29-1 to TRBJ2-1, with D perhaps matching TRBD1 (5 bases). Sequencing was done on a sample of blood. The receptor was derived from a young man in good health. The CDR3: CSVDLDTLSNEQFF. CDR3 nucleotide sequence: TGCAGCGTTGATCTGGACACCTTATCCAATGAGCAGTTCTTC.